This T cell receptor (beta chain) is from a study of OX40 agonist ivuxolimab in advanced cancers. Study in general: Each patient was given ivuxolimab into a vein every 2 weeks, at 0.01 to 10 mg/kg. Cohort: roughly 79% men, mean age about 60, aged about 23 to 80.

With regard to this clone: Its antigen is unknown.

Trimming pared 2 bases from V and 3 bases from J, leaving 11 bases between. This CDR3 spans 13 amino acids. Germline CDR1 GTSNPN, CDR2 SVGIG (reference sequence). Study-level points and caveats: Specificity for antigen went undetermined in the expanded peripheral T cells. Those patients achieving a partial response at 0.1-3.0 mg/kg showed among the lowest clonal expansion.

Produced via immunoSEQ multiplex PCR; TCRdb's table is partial and in-frame only. Of 71,000 or so clones listed, 86% are singletons. The V and J genes are TRBV30 and TRBJ2-7, with D possibly TRBD2 on 6 matching bases. This specimen consisted of CD4+ or CD8+ T cells sorted from blood, obtained in a trial of the OX40 agonist ivuxolimab. The clonotype comes from an adult with an advanced solid tumor such as melanoma, head and neck, liver or kidney cancer. Here the CDR3 reads CAWSTRGGYEQYF. The CDR3 DNA is TGTGCCTGGAGTACGAGGGGAGGCTACGAGCAGTACTTC. The full variable domain, its missing parts supplied by reference TRBV30 and TRBJ2-7, is SQTIHQWPATLVQPVGSPLSLECTVEGTSNPNLYWYRQAAGRGLQLLFYSVGIGQISSEVPQNLSASRPQDRQFILSSKKLLLSDSGFYLCAWSTRGGYEQYFGPGTRLTVT.